Each of the 10 T cell receptor beta chains below was sequenced from the same sample in a study of neurological immune-mediated disorders. TCRdb reanalysed the 5' RACE reads using MiXCR and keeps one entry per CDR3 protein. Of about 82,000 distinct CDR3 sequences in the sample, 2.5% to 3% were seen once. Sequenced material: PBMCs. All receptors come from a woman aged 25 to 39 with multiple sclerosis.

This clonotype was counted many times. This chain uses TRBV28 with TRBJ2-3; 7 bases align to TRBD2. The V gene's germline CDR1 is MDHEN and CDR2 SYDVKM. This CDR3 has 16 amino acids. Trimming took 6 bases from V and 0 from J; bases not matched to a gene: 9. The CDR3 protein is CASSQTGGGSTDTQYF. CDR3 coding DNA: TGTGCCAGCAGCCAAACCGGCGGGGGAAGCACAGATACGCAGTATTTT.

This clonotype appeared many times. This rearrangement joins TRBV20-1 to TRBJ1-2; D not resolved. The length of the CDR3 is 18 residues. Germline V lookup: CDR1 DFQATT, CDR2 SNEGSKA (reference sequence). Deletions cut 6 bases from V and 2 bases from J, with 28 bases between. DNA of the CDR3: TGCAGTGCCTCTCGGAGTGGCGTTTACCAGCAGTCGAACTATGGCTACACCTTC. It is translated as CSASRSGVYQQSNYGYTF.

This clonotype was counted many times. The chain combines TRBV5-6 with TRBJ2-7; 10 bases match TRBD2. Trimming took 5 bases from V and 5 from J; bases not matched to a gene: 4. CDR1 is SGHDT, CDR2 YYEEEE, per germline. This CDR3 contains 13 residues. CDR3 residues: CASSQGLANEQYF. As DNA, the CDR3 is TGTGCCAGCAGTCAGGGACTAGCGAACGAGCAGTACTTC.

This clonotype was seen at least ten times. V usage is TRBV7-2 and J usage is TRBJ1-2; TRBD1 might be the D (6 bases). Trimming left V 5 bases short and J 4 bases short, with 11 bases between. This CDR3 spans 13 amino acids. Germline CDR1 and CDR2: SGHTA and FQGNSA. Here the CDR3 DNA reads TGTGCCAGCAGCATGGACAGTATCTATGGCTACACCTTC. Protein: CASSMDSIYGYTF.

In the case of this clonotype: A much larger clone differs by one base, so this may be a read error. The chain couples TRBV18 to TRBJ2-5; no reliable D call. The CDR3 is 11 residues long. Germline V lookup: CDR1 KGHSH, CDR2 LQKENI. CDR3 DNA sequence: TGTGACAGCTCACCGGAAGAGACCCAGTACTTC. Its translation is CDSSPEETQYF. The whole variable domain, remainder taken from reference TRBV18 and TRBJ2-5, is NAGVMQNPRHLVRRRGQEARLRCSPMKGHSHVYWYRQLPEEGLKFMVYLQKENIIDESGMPKERFSAEFPKEGPSILRIQQVVRGDSAAYFCDSSPEETQYFGPGTRLLVL.

In this sample, this clonotype turned up many times. CDR3 sequence: CAISENLLAGGIHEQFF. The CDR3, as DNA: TGTGCCATCAGTGAGAACCTCCTAGCGGGAGGCATCCATGAGCAGTTCTTC. The chain combines TRBV10-3 with TRBJ2-1; TRBD2 aligns across 11 bases. The CDR3 is made up of 17 amino acids. Germline V lookup: CDR1 ENHRY, CDR2 SYGVKD. V lost 2 bases, J lost 8 bases, and 11 bases stayed unmatched.

This clonotype was observed many times. This chain connects TRBV12-3 or TRBV12-4 to TRBJ2-7; 7 positions agree with TRBD1. V lost 6 bases to trimming and J lost 4 bases; unmatched junction nucleotides: 6. The length of the CDR3 is 13 residues. This chain's CDR3 is CASSRGTVYEQYF. The CDR3 DNA sequence: TGTGCCAGCAGCCGAGGGACAGTTTACGAGCAGTACTTC.

This clonotype was detected ten times or more. The chain combines TRBV27 with TRBJ2-2; possible D gene TRBD2, 6 bases. The CDR3 contains 14 residues. V was shortened by 6 bases and J by 6 bases, with 14 bases between the two germline ends. The V gene's germline CDR1 is MNHEY and CDR2 SMNVEV (reference sequence). CDR3 residues: CASRFSGGAGELFF. The CDR3 DNA sequence: TGTGCCAGCAGATTTAGCGGAGGGGCCGGGGAGCTGTTTTTT.

The sample holds many counts of this clonotype. The chain uses TRBV28 and TRBJ2-3; D is perhaps TRBD2 (6 bases). CDR1 is MDHEN and CDR2 is SYDVKM in the germline V gene. Between the trimmed V and J ends, which lost 8 bases and 2 bases, there was a span of 17 bases. This CDR3 is 15 amino acids long. The CDR3: CASGSGSSLTDTQYF. DNA of the CDR3: TGTGCCAGCGGTTCCGGGAGTTCACTCACAGATACGCAGTATTTT.

This clonotype was recorded at least ten times. The chain joins TRBV20-1 to TRBJ1-2, with 7 bases lining up with TRBD1. The V gene's germline CDR1 is DFQATT and CDR2 SNEGSKA (reference sequence). J gave up 8 bases and V 2 bases, and 11 bases lay outside the gene matches. The CDR3 totals 14 residues. The CDR3 sequence: CSARSPTGDTGYTF. CDR3 nucleotides: TGCAGTGCTAGAAGTCCCACAGGGGATACCGGCTACACCTTC.